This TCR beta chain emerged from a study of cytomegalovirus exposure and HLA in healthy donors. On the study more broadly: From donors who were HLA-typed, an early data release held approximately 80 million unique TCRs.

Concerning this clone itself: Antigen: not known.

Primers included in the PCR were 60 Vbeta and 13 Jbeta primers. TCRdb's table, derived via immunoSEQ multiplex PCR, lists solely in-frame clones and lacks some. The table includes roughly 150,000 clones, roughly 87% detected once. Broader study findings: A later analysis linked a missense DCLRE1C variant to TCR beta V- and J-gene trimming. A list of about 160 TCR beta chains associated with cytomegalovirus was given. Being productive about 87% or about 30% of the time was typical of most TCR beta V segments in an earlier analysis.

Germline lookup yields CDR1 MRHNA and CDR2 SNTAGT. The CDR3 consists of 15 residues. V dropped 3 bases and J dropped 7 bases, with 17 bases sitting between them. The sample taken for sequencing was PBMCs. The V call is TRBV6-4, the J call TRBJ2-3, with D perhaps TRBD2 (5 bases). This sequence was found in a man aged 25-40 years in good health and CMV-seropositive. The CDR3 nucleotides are TGTGCCAGCAGTGAGGATGGGTCCGGGATGAATACGCAGTATTTT. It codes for CASSEDGSGMNTQYF.